The clone carrying this T cell receptor (beta chain) was detected only a few times. The entry originates in a study of spatial heterogeneity in lung cancer. Looked up from germline, CDR1 is MNHEY and CDR2 is SMNVEV (reference sequence). V shed 6 bases and J shed 1 base, with 10 bases lying between them. This CDR3 has 14 residues. TCRdb used MiXCR to reprocess the 5' RACE reads, holding one entry per CDR3 protein. In the table there are some 100,000 distinct CDR3 sequences, around 9% of which are singletons. Noted time point: sample taken at primary tumor resection. Extraction of whole RNA from tumor, nontumor lung or frozen PBMC preceded unsorted sequencing. The donors comprised roughly 71 untreated early-stage non-small cell lung cancer patients.

This clonotype was obtained from a male donor with early-stage non-small cell lung cancer. The material sequenced was PBMCs, taken at surgery. The rearrangement uses TRBV27 and TRBJ1-5, with D perhaps TRBD1 (5 bases). The CDR3 here is CASRRGASNQPQHF. The CDR3 DNA follows: TGTGCCAGCAGGCGAGGGGCAAGCAATCAGCCCCAGCATTTT.